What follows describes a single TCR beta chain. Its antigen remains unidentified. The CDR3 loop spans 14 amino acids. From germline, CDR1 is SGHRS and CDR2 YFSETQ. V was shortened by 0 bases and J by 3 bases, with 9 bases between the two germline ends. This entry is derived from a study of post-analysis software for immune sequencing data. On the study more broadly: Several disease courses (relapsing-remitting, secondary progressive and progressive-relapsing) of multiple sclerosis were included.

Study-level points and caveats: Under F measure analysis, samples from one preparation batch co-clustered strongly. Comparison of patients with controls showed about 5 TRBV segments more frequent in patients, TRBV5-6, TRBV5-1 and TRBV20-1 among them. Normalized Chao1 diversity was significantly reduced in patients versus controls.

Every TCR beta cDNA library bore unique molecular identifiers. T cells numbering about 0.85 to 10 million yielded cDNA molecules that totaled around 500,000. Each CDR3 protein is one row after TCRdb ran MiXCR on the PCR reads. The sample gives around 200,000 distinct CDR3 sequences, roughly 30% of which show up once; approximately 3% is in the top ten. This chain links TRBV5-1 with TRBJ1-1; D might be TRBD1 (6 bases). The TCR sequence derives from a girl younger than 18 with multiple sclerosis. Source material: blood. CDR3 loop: CASSLDRVDTEAFF. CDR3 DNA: TGCGCCAGCAGCTTGGACAGGGTAGACACTGAAGCTTTCTTT.